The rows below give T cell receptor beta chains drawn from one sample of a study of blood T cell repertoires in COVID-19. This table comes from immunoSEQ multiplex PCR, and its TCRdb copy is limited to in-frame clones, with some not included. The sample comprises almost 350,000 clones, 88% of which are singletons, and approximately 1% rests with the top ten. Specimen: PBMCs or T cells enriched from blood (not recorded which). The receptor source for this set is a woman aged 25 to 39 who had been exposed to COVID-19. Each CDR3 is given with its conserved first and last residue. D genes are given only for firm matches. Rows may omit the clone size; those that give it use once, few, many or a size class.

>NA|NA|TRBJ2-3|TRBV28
CASSRGTPTAYF
TGTGCCAGCAGCCGCGGGACTCCTACTGCGTATTTT
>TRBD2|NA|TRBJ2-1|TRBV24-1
CATSDLSSGNSYNEQFF
TGTGCCACCAGTGATTTATCCAGCGGGAACTCCTACAATGAGCAGTTCTTC
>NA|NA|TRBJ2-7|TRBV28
CASAIRGEQYF
TGTGCCAGCGCTATCCGGGGGGAGCAGTACTTC
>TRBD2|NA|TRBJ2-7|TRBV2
CARRLAGDSYEQYF
TGTGCCAGGAGACTAGCGGGAGACTCCTACGAGCAGTACTTC
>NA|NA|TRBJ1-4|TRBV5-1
CASSLAGNEKLFF
TGCGCCAGCAGCTTGGCAGGAAATGAAAAACTGTTTTTT
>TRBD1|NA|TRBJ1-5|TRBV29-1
CSVGTGVSNQPQHF
TGCAGCGTTGGGACAGGAGTAAGCAATCAGCCCCAGCATTTT
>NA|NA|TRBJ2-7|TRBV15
CATSSGLVEAEQYF
TGTGCCACCAGCAGCGGCCTGGTGGAGGCCGAGCAGTACTTC
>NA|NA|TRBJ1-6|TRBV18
CASSPTSGGRSSYNSPLHF
TGTGCCAGCTCACCGACCTCTGGCGGTAGGAGCTCCTATAATTCACCCCTCCACTTT
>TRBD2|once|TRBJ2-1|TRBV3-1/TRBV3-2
CASSRQAGLGGNEQFF
TGTGCCAGCAGCCGCCAAGCGGGGTTGGGGGGCAATGAGCAGTTCTTC
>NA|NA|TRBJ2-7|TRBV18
CASSPWQGGNSYEQYF
TGTGCCAGCTCACCTTGGCAGGGGGGAAACTCCTACGAGCAGTACTTC
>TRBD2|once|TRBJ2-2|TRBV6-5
CASSSLAGVFTGELFF
TGTGCCAGCAGTTCCTTAGCGGGAGTGTTCACCGGGGAGCTGTTTTTT
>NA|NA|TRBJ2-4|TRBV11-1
CASMGAAKNIQYF
TGTGCCAGCATGGGGGCAGCCAAAAACATTCAGTACTTC
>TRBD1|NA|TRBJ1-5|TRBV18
CASSPRTGGFSNQPQHF
TGTGCCAGCTCACCCAGGACAGGGGGGTTTAGCAATCAGCCCCAGCATTTT
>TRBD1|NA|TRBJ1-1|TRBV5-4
CASSLGDRSAEAFF
TGTGCCAGCAGCTTGGGGGACAGGAGCGCTGAAGCTTTCTTT
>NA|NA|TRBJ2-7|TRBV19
CASSTTPNYEQYF
TGTGCCAGTAGTACCACACCAAACTACGAGCAGTACTTC
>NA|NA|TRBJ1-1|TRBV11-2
CASTQSNMNTEAFF
TGTGCCAGCACCCAAAGTAACATGAACACTGAAGCTTTCTTT
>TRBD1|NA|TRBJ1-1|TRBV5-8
CASSARDRTGNTEAFF
TGTGCCAGCAGCGCGCGCGATAGGACAGGGAACACTGAAGCTTTCTTT
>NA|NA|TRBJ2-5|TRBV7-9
CASSPPGGETQYF
TGTGCCAGCAGCCCGCCAGGGGGGGAGACCCAGTACTTC
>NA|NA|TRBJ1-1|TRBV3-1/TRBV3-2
CASSQMETEAFF
TGTGCCAGCAGCCAAATGGAGACTGAAGCTTTCTTT
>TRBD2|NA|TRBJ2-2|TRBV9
CASSDSSGRAVGELFF
TGTGCCAGCAGCGATTCTAGCGGGAGGGCCGTCGGGGAGCTGTTTTTT
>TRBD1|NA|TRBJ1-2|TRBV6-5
CASSRRTGRYGYTF
TGTGCCAGCAGTCGCAGGACAGGGCGCTATGGCTACACCTTC
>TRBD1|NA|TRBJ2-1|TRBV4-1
CASSQDGQGASYNEQFF
TGCGCCAGCAGCCAAGACGGACAGGGGGCTTCCTACAATGAGCAGTTCTTC